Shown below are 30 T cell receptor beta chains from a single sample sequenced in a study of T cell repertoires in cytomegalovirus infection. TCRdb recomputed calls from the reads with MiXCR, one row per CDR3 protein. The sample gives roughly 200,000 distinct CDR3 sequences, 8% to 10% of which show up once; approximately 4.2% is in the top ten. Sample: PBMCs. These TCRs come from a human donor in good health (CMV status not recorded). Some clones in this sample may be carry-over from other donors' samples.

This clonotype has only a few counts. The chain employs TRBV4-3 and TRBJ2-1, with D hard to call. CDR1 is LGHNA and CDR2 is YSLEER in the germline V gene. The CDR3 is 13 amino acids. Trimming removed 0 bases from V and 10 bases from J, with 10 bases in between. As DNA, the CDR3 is TGCGCCAGCAGCCAAGATAGGGCGCGGGAGCAGTTCTTC. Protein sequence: CASSQDRAREQFF.

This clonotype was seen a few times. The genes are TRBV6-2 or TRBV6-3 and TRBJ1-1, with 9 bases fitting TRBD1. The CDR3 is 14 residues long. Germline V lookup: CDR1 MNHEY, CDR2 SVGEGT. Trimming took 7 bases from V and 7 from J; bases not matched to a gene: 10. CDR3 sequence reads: CASTYRDRELEAFF. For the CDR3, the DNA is TGTGCCAGCACCTACCGGGACAGGGAACTTGAAGCTTTCTTT.

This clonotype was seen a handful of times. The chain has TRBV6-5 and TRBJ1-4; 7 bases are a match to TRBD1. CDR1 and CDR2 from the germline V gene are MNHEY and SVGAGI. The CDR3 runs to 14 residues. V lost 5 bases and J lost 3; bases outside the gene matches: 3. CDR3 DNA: TGTGCCAGCAGTAAGACAGGGTCTAATGAAAAACTGTTTTTT. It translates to CASSKTGSNEKLFF.

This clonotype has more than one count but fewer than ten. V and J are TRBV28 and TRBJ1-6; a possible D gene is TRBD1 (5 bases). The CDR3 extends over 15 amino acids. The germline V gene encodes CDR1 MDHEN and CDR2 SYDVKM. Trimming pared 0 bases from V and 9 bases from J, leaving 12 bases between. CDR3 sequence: CASSLWGRLGSPLHF. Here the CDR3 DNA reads TGTGCCAGCAGTTTATGGGGGCGACTAGGTTCACCCCTCCACTTT.

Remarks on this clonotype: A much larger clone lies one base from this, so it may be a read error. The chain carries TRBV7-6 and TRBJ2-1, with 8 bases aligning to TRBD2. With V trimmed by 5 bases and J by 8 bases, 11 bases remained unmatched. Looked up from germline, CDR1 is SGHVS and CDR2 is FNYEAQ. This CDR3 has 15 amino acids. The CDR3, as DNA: TGTGCCAGCAGCCCCAGGGCGGGAGGTATGCATGAGCAGTTCTTC. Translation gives CASSPRAGGMHEQFF.

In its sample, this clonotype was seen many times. This chain's CDR3 is CASSPLTGSVGYTF. The CDR3 DNA reads as TGTGCCAGCAGCCCGTTGACAGGGAGCGTCGGCTACACCTTC. The chain combines TRBV7-2 with TRBJ1-2; 7 nucleotides align to TRBD1. Germline trimming cut 5 bases from V and 8 bases from J; bases unmatched to any gene: 11. CDR1 is SGHTA, CDR2 FQGNSA, per germline. CDR3 size: 14 residues.

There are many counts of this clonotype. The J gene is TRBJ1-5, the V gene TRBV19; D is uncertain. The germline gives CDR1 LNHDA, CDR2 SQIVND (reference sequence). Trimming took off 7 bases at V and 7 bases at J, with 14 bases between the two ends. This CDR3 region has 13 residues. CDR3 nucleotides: TGTGCCAGTACACGGACTATTCTCCAGCCCCAGCATTTT. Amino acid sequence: CASTRTILQPQHF.

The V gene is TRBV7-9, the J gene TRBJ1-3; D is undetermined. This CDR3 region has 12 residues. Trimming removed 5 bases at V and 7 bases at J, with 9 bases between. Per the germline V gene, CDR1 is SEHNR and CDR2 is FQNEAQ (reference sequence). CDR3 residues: CASSPPWNTIYF. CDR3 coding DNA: TGTGCCAGCAGCCCGCCTTGGAACACCATATATTTT. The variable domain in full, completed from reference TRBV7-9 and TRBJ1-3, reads DTGVSQNPRHKITKRGQNVTFRCDPISEHNRLYWYRQTLGQGPEFLTYFQNEAQLEKSRLLSDRFSAERPKGSFSTLEIQRTEQGDSAMYLCASSPPWNTIYFGEGSWLTVV.

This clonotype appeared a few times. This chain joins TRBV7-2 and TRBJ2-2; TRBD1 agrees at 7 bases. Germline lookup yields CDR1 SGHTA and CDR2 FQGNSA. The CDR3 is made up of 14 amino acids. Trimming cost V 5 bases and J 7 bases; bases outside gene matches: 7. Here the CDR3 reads CASSPGTAFGELFF. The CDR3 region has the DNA TGTGCCAGCAGCCCAGGGACAGCCTTCGGGGAGCTGTTTTTT.

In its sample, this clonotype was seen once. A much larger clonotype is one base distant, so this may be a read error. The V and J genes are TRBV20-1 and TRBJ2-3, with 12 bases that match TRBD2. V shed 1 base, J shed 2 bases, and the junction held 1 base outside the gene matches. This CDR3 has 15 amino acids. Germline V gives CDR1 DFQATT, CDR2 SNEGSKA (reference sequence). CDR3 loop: CSARGTSGDTDTQYF. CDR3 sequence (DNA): TGCAGTGCTAGAGGGACTAGCGGGGACACAGATACGCAGTATTTT.

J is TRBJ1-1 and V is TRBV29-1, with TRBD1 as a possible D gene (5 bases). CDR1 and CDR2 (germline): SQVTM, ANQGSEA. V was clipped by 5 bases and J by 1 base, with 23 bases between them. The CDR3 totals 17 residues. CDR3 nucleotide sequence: TGCAGCGTTCATCCTAGAAAAGCGGGACGGAAGAACACTGAAGCTTTCTTT. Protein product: CSVHPRKAGRKNTEAFF.

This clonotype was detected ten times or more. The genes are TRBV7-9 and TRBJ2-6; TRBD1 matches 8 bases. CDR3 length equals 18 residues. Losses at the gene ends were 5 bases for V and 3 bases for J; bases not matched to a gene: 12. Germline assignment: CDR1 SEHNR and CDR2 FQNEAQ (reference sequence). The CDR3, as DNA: TGTGCCAGCAGCCCAACAGGGGGTATTGACTTTGGGGCCAACGTCCTGACTTTC. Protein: CASSPTGGIDFGANVLTF.

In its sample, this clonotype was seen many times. The CDR3 DNA sequence: TGTGCCAGCAGCACCTCGTCAGGGCTAGAGACCCAGTACTTC. This translates into CASSTSSGLETQYF. The chain uses TRBV7-2 and TRBJ2-5, with D perhaps TRBD1 (5 bases). The germline V gene encodes CDR1 SGHTA and CDR2 FQGNSA. The CDR3 has 14 residues. The germline V and J ends were trimmed by 5 bases and 4 bases, with 14 bases remaining between them. The entire variable domain, with the rest obtained from reference TRBV7-2 and TRBJ2-5, is as follows: GAGVSQSPSNKVTEKGKDVELRCDPISGHTALYWYRQSLGQGLEFLIYFQGNSAPDKSGLPSDRFSAERTGGSVSTLTIQRTQQEDSAVYLCASSTSSGLETQYFGPGTRLLVL.

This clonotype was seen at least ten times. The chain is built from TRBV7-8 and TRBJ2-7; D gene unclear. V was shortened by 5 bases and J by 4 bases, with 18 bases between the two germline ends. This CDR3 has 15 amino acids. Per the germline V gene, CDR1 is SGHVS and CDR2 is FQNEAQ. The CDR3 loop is CASSAYRAPGYEQYF. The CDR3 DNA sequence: TGTGCCAGCAGCGCATATCGGGCCCCCGGGTACGAGCAGTACTTC. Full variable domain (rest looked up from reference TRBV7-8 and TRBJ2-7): GAGVSQSPRYKVAKRGQDVALRCDPISGHVSLFWYQQALGQGPEFLTYFQNEAQLDKSGLPSDRFFAERPEGSVSTLKIQRTQQEDSAVYLCASSAYRAPGYEQYFGPGTRLTVT.

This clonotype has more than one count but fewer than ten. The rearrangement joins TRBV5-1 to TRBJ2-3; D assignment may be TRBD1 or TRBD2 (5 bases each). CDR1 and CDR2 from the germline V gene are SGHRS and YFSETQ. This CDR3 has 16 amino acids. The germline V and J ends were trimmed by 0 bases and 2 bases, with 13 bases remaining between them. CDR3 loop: CASSLAVGALTDTQYF. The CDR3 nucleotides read TGCGCCAGCAGCTTGGCCGTCGGGGCCCTCACAGATACGCAGTATTTT.

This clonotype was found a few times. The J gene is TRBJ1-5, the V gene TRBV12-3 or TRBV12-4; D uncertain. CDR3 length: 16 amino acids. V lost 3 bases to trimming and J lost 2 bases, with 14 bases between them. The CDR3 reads CASSFDFTNGNQPQHF. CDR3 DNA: TGTGCCAGCAGTTTCGATTTCACAAATGGCAATCAGCCCCAGCATTTT.

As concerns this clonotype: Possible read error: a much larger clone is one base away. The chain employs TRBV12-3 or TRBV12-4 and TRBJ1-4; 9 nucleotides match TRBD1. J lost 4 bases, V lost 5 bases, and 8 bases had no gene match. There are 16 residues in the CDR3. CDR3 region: CASSPTLGQGNEKLFF. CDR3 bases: TGTGCCAGCAGTCCGACCTTGGGACAGGGTAATGAAAAACTGTTTTTT.

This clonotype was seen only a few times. CDR3 DNA: TGTGCCTGGAGTGTAGTAGCGGGGGGTCATGAGCAGTTCTTC. Translation: CAWSVVAGGHEQFF. The V and J genes are TRBV30 and TRBJ2-1, with 10 bases identical to TRBD2. The length of the CDR3 is 14 residues. Trimming removed 0 bases from V and 8 bases from J; junction bases left unmatched: 4. Germline V CDR1 and CDR2: GTSNPN, SVGIG (reference sequence).

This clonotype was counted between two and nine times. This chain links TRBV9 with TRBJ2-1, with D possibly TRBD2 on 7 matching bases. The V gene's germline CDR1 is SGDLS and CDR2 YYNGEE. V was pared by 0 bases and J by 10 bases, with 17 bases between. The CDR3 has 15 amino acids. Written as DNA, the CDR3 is TGTGCCAGCAGCGTAGGGGGGGCGGGGGTTGACGAGCAGTTCTTC. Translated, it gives CASSVGGAGVDEQFF.

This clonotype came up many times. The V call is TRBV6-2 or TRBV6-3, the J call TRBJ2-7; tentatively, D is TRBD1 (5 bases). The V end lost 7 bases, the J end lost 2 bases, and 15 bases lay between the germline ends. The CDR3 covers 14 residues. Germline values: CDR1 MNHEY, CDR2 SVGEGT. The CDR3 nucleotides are TGTGCCAGCAACTCAGGGTTTTCCCCCTACGAGCAGTACTTC. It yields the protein CASNSGFSPYEQYF.

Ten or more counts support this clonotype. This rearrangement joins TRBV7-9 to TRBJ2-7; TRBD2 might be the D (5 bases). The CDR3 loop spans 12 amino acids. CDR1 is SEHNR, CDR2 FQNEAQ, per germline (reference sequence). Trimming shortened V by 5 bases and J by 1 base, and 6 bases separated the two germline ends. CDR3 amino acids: CASSGLSYEQYF. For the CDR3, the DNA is TGTGCCAGCAGCGGACTTTCCTACGAGCAGTACTTC. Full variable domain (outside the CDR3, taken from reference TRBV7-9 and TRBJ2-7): DTGVSQNPRHKITKRGQNVTFRCDPISEHNRLYWYRQTLGQGPEFLTYFQNEAQLEKSRLLSDRFSAERPKGSFSTLEIQRTEQGDSAMYLCASSGLSYEQYFGPGTRLTVT.

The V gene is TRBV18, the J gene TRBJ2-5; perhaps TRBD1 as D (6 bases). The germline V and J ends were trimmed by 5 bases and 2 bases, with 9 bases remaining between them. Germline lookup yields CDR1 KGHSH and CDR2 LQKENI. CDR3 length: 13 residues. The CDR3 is CASSERGQETQYF. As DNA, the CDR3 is TGTGCCAGCTCAGAGAGGGGGCAAGAGACCCAGTACTTC.

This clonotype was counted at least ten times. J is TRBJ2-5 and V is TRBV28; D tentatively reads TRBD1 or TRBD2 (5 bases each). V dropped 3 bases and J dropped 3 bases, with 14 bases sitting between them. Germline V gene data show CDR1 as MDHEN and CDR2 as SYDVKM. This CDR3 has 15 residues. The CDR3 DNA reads TGTGCCAGCAGTTTGACAGAGGGGATCGAAGAGACCCAGTACTTC. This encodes CASSLTEGIEETQYF.

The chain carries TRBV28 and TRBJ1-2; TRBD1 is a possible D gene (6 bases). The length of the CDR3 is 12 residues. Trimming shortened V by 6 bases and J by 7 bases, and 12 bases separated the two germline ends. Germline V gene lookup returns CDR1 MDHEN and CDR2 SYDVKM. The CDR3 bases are TGTGCCAGCAGAACAGGGATGGGTGGCTACACCTTC. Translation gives CASRTGMGGYTF.

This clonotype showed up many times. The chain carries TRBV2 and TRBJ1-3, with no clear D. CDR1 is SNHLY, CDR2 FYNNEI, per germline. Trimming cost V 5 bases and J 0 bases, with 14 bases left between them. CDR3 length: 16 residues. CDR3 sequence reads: CASSNTGVSSGNTIYF. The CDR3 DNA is TGTGCCAGCAGTAATACCGGGGTCTCCTCTGGAAACACCATATATTTT.

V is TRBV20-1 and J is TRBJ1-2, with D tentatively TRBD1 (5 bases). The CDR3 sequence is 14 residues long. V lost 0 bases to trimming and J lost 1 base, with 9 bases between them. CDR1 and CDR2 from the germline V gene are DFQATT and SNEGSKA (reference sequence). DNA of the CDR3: TGCAGTGCTAGAGATCGACAGAATAACTATGGCTACACCTTC. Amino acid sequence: CSARDRQNNYGYTF.

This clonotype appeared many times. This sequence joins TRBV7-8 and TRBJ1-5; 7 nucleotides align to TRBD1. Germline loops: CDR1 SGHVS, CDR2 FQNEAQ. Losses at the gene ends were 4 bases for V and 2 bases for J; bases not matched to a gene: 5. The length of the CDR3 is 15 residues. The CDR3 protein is CASSSDRAGNQPQHF. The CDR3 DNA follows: TGTGCCAGCAGCTCCGACAGGGCTGGCAATCAGCCCCAGCATTTT.

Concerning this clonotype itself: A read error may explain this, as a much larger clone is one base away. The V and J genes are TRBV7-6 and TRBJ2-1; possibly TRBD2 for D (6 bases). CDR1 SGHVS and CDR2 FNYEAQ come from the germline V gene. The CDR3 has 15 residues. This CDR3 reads CASSVSGEDYDEQFF. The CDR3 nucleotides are TGTGCTAGCAGCGTTAGCGGAGAGGACTACGATGAGCAGTTCTTC.

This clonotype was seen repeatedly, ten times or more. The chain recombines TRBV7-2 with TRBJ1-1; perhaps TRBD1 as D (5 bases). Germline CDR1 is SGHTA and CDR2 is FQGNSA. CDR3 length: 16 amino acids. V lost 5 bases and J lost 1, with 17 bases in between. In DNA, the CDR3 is TGTGCCAGCAGCGCAATGGGGGGGGTGAGGAACACTGAAGCTTTCTTT. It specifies CASSAMGGVRNTEAFF.

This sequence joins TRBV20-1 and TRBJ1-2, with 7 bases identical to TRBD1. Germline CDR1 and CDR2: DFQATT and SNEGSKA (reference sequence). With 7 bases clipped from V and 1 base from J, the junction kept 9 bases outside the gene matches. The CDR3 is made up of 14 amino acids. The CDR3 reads CSGAGGQFNYGYTF. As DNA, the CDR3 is TGCAGTGGTGCAGGGGGACAGTTTAACTATGGCTACACCTTC.